This TCR beta chain emerged from a study of T cell changes during pregnancy in multiple sclerosis. This table comes from immunoSEQ multiplex PCR, and its TCRdb copy is limited to in-frame clones, with some not included. This sample has approximately 23,000 clones, with 85% to 90% found just once. The receptor was isolated from a female donor with multiple sclerosis, enrolled in a pregnancy study. Sequencing was performed on CD8+ T cells from peripheral blood mononuclear cells, taken in the first trimester of pregnancy.

CDR3 residues: CGGLAGGREQYF. Here the CDR3 DNA reads TGCGGCGGACTAGCGGGAGGGCGCGAGCAGTACTTC. The chain has TRBV29-1 and TRBJ2-7; 15 bases fit TRBD2. Germline V lookup: CDR1 SQVTM, CDR2 ANQGSEA. CDR3 length: 12 amino acids.